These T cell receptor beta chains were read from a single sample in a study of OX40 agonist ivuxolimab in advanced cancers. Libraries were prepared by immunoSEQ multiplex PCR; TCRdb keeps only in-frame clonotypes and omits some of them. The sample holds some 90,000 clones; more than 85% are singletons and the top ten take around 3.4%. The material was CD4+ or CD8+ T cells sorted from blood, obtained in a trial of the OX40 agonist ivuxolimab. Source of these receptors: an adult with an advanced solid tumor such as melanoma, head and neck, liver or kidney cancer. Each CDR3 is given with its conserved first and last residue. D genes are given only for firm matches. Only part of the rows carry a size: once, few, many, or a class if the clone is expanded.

CDR3nt: TGTGCCAGCAGTTTCGGTGGCACATCGGCCGAGCAGTACTTC
CDR3aa: CASSFGGTSAEQYF
v_gene: TRBV27
d_gene: NA
j_gene: TRBJ2-7
abundance: NA

CDR3nt: TGTGCCAGTAGTTTTCTAGGGGGCTACACTGAAGCTTTCTTT
CDR3aa: CASSFLGGYTEAFF
v_gene: TRBV19
d_gene: TRBD1
j_gene: TRBJ1-1
abundance: NA

CDR3nt: TGCGCCAGCAGCCAAGATAGACTTGAAGCTTTCTTT
CDR3aa: CASSQDRLEAFF
v_gene: TRBV4-3
d_gene: NA
j_gene: TRBJ1-1
abundance: NA

CDR3nt: TGTGCCAGCAGCCCGTCGGACAGGGTAGGGGATGGCTACACCTTC
CDR3aa: CASSPSDRVGDGYTF
v_gene: TRBV7-2
d_gene: TRBD1
j_gene: TRBJ1-2
abundance: NA

CDR3nt: TGTGCCAGCAGCTTTGGCGGGCAAGAGACCCAGTACTTC
CDR3aa: CASSFGGQETQYF
v_gene: TRBV7-9
d_gene: NA
j_gene: TRBJ2-5
abundance: NA

CDR3nt: TGTGCCAGCGGCGGACGGATGAACACTGAAGCTTTCTTT
CDR3aa: CASGGRMNTEAFF
v_gene: TRBV2
d_gene: NA
j_gene: TRBJ1-1
abundance: few

CDR3nt: TGTGCCTCACAGGCTAGCGGGGGGGCCGGGGAGACCCAGTACTTC
CDR3aa: CASQASGGAGETQYF
v_gene: TRBV6-5
d_gene: TRBD2
j_gene: TRBJ2-5
abundance: NA

CDR3nt: TGTGCTAGTGGTCTATCTTCCCATGAGCAGTTCTTC
CDR3aa: CASGLSSHEQFF
v_gene: TRBV12-5
d_gene: NA
j_gene: TRBJ2-1
abundance: NA

CDR3nt: TGTGCCAGCAGCTTAGGGGCGGGGACTGAAGCTTTCTTT
CDR3aa: CASSLGAGTEAFF
v_gene: TRBV5-6
d_gene: NA
j_gene: TRBJ1-1
abundance: NA

CDR3nt: TGTGCCAGCAGATCTCCGGGACAGGGGGTCAAAGATACGCAGTATTTT
CDR3aa: CASRSPGQGVKDTQYF
v_gene: TRBV11-2
d_gene: TRBD1
j_gene: TRBJ2-3
abundance: NA

CDR3nt: TGCTCAGGGGGCGCGGGGGGAGAGACCCAGTACTTC
CDR3aa: CSGGAGGETQYF
v_gene: TRBV30
d_gene: NA
j_gene: TRBJ2-5
abundance: NA

CDR3nt: TGTGCCTGGAGTGGGACAGATTATTCCTACGAGCAGTACTTC
CDR3aa: CAWSGTDYSYEQYF
v_gene: TRBV30
d_gene: NA
j_gene: TRBJ2-7
abundance: once

CDR3nt: TGTGCCAGCAGTTACATGGGCACCGCACTGGATTTT
CDR3aa: CASSYMGTALDF
v_gene: TRBV6-5
d_gene: NA
j_gene: TRBJ2-3
abundance: NA

CDR3nt: TGTGCCAGCAGTTCCTCCGGCTACGAGCAGTACTTC
CDR3aa: CASSSSGYEQYF
v_gene: TRBV6-6
d_gene: NA
j_gene: TRBJ2-7
abundance: few

CDR3nt: TGTGCCAGTAGTGCCCTAGCGGCGGCCACCGGGGAGCTGTTTTTT
CDR3aa: CASSALAAATGELFF
v_gene: TRBV19
d_gene: TRBD2
j_gene: TRBJ2-2
abundance: NA

CDR3nt: TGTGCCAGCAGCTTAGGACTAGCGGCACTACAAGAGACCCAGTACTTC
CDR3aa: CASSLGLAALQETQYF
v_gene: TRBV11-2
d_gene: TRBD2
j_gene: TRBJ2-5
abundance: NA

CDR3nt: TGCAGCGTTGGCAGGAACTATGGCTACACCTTC
CDR3aa: CSVGRNYGYTF
v_gene: TRBV29-1
d_gene: NA
j_gene: TRBJ1-2
abundance: once

CDR3nt: TGCGCCAGCAGCCAAGTGTGGGGGTGGTCCTACGAGCAGTACTTC
CDR3aa: CASSQVWGWSYEQYF
v_gene: TRBV4-3
d_gene: NA
j_gene: TRBJ2-7
abundance: NA

CDR3nt: TGTGCCAGTGGCATAGGGAACACTGAAGCTTTCTTT
CDR3aa: CASGIGNTEAFF
v_gene: TRBV19
d_gene: NA
j_gene: TRBJ1-1
abundance: NA

CDR3nt: TGTGCCAGCTCACCACCTGGCGGTTCCTACAATGAGCAGTTCTTC
CDR3aa: CASSPPGGSYNEQFF
v_gene: TRBV18
d_gene: NA
j_gene: TRBJ2-1
abundance: NA

CDR3nt: TGCGCCAGCAGTGCCTCTCCTAGCGCCCACGAGCAGTACTTC
CDR3aa: CASSASPSAHEQYF
v_gene: TRBV10-1
d_gene: NA
j_gene: TRBJ2-7
abundance: NA

CDR3nt: TGCGCCAGCAGCCAAGTGGAGCAGGGTTACACTGAAGCTTTCTTT
CDR3aa: CASSQVEQGYTEAFF
v_gene: TRBV4-3
d_gene: NA
j_gene: TRBJ1-1
abundance: once

CDR3nt: TGCGCCAGCAGCCCCACCCGGGCTACCTTTGATGAGCAGTTCTTC
CDR3aa: CASSPTRATFDEQFF
v_gene: TRBV4-1
d_gene: NA
j_gene: TRBJ2-1
abundance: NA

CDR3nt: TGCGCCAGCAGCCAAGAGGGGGACACCTCCTACGAGCAGTACTTC
CDR3aa: CASSQEGDTSYEQYF
v_gene: TRBV4-3
d_gene: NA
j_gene: TRBJ2-7
abundance: NA

CDR3nt: TGTGCCAGCACCCCCTCGTCAGGGTGGACCAGAGAGACCCAGTACTTC
CDR3aa: CASTPSSGWTRETQYF
v_gene: TRBV2
d_gene: NA
j_gene: TRBJ2-5
abundance: NA

CDR3nt: TGTACCAGCAGTGCCCCGGGACTCCTAGACGAGCAGTACTTC
CDR3aa: CTSSAPGLLDEQYF
v_gene: TRBV9
d_gene: NA
j_gene: TRBJ2-7
abundance: NA

CDR3nt: TGTGCCAGCAGCGATCCGGGACTAGCGGGAGGGCCGGAGACCCAGTACTTC
CDR3aa: CASSDPGLAGGPETQYF
v_gene: TRBV5-6
d_gene: TRBD2
j_gene: TRBJ2-5
abundance: NA

CDR3nt: TGCGCCAGCAGCCACGACTACGTGGACATGGGTGAGCAGCTCTTC
CDR3aa: CASSHDYVDMGEQLF
v_gene: TRBV4-3
d_gene: NA
j_gene: TRBJ2-1
abundance: NA

CDR3nt: TGTGCCAGCAGCTCGATGACAAACCCGGGACTCGCCTCCGGGGAGCTGTTTTTT
CDR3aa: CASSSMTNPGLASGELFF
v_gene: TRBV5-6
d_gene: NA
j_gene: TRBJ2-2
abundance: NA

CDR3nt: TGCGCCAGCAGCCAAGATCCCCTGGGGAATGAGCAGTTCTTC
CDR3aa: CASSQDPLGNEQFF
v_gene: TRBV4-1
d_gene: NA
j_gene: TRBJ2-1
abundance: NA

CDR3nt: TGTGCCAGCAGTTCGATTGGACAGCTTTTTTTCTACGAGCAGTACTTC
CDR3aa: CASSSIGQLFFYEQYF
v_gene: TRBV27
d_gene: NA
j_gene: TRBJ2-7
abundance: NA

CDR3nt: TGTGCCAGCAGCTTTGGGACTAGGAGTGGCGAGCAGTACTTC
CDR3aa: CASSFGTRSGEQYF
v_gene: TRBV5-8
d_gene: TRBD2
j_gene: TRBJ2-7
abundance: NA

CDR3nt: TGTGCCAGCAGCTTAGTCCCTCGGGAGGCCAACGTCCTGACTTTC
CDR3aa: CASSLVPREANVLTF
v_gene: TRBV7-2
d_gene: NA
j_gene: TRBJ2-6
abundance: NA

CDR3nt: TGTGCCTGGAGTGTACGGATCAGCGAGCAGTACTTC
CDR3aa: CAWSVRISEQYF
v_gene: TRBV30
d_gene: NA
j_gene: TRBJ2-7
abundance: NA

CDR3nt: TGTGCCACCAGCAGGGTTATACAAGAGACCCAGTACTTC
CDR3aa: CATSRVIQETQYF
v_gene: TRBV15
d_gene: NA
j_gene: TRBJ2-5
abundance: NA

CDR3nt: TGCAGCGTTGAAACCGGGGGCAGGGGGACCGGGGAGCTGTTTTTT
CDR3aa: CSVETGGRGTGELFF
v_gene: TRBV29-1
d_gene: NA
j_gene: TRBJ2-2
abundance: NA

CDR3nt: TGTGCCAGTAGTATCTTAGCTCCGCCGGAGACCCAGTACTTC
CDR3aa: CASSILAPPETQYF
v_gene: TRBV19
d_gene: NA
j_gene: TRBJ2-5
abundance: NA

CDR3nt: TGCAGCGTTTATACGGGAGGGCCGGGCGAGCAGTACTTC
CDR3aa: CSVYTGGPGEQYF
v_gene: TRBV29-1
d_gene: TRBD2
j_gene: TRBJ2-7
abundance: NA

CDR3nt: TGTGCCAGCAGTGACCCTAAAGACAGGGGCTCCTACGAGCAGTACTTC
CDR3aa: CASSDPKDRGSYEQYF
v_gene: TRBV2
d_gene: TRBD1
j_gene: TRBJ2-7
abundance: once

CDR3nt: TGCAGCGTTGAAGATGGTGGGCACCACACAGATACGCAGTATTTT
CDR3aa: CSVEDGGHHTDTQYF
v_gene: TRBV29-1
d_gene: NA
j_gene: TRBJ2-3
abundance: NA

CDR3nt: TGTGCCACCAGCAGAGCCCTGGCGGGACAGGGAGGTGAAGCTTTCTTT
CDR3aa: CATSRALAGQGGEAFF
v_gene: TRBV15
d_gene: TRBD1
j_gene: TRBJ1-1
abundance: NA

CDR3nt: TGTGCCAGCAGTCCCACACACCTAGCGGGAGGGGTCGGGGAGCTGTTTTTT
CDR3aa: CASSPTHLAGGVGELFF
v_gene: TRBV27
d_gene: TRBD2
j_gene: TRBJ2-2
abundance: NA

CDR3nt: TGTGCCAGCAGCTTAGACAGCTCTTTCGGCAAAAAACTGTTTTTT
CDR3aa: CASSLDSSFGKKLFF
v_gene: TRBV11-2
d_gene: NA
j_gene: TRBJ1-4
abundance: once

CDR3nt: TGTGCCAGCAGCACGCCAGGGGGGACCTACAATGAGCAGTTCTTC
CDR3aa: CASSTPGGTYNEQFF
v_gene: TRBV7-8
d_gene: NA
j_gene: TRBJ2-1
abundance: NA

CDR3nt: TGTGCCAGCAGTGAATCGGCCTACTATGGCTACACCTTC
CDR3aa: CASSESAYYGYTF
v_gene: TRBV25-1
d_gene: NA
j_gene: TRBJ1-2
abundance: NA

CDR3nt: TGTGCCAGCAGCCGACGTTATCACAGGGGAGGAAGGCCCTACGAGCAGTACTTC
CDR3aa: CASSRRYHRGGRPYEQYF
v_gene: TRBV4-2
d_gene: NA
j_gene: TRBJ2-7
abundance: NA

CDR3nt: TGTGCCAGCAGCCCCTCCGGGACTCCTGAGCAGTACTTC
CDR3aa: CASSPSGTPEQYF
v_gene: TRBV11-3
d_gene: NA
j_gene: TRBJ2-7
abundance: NA

CDR3nt: TGTGCCAGCAGCAAAGACGACGCTTGGAGGGAGTATGGCTACACCTTC
CDR3aa: CASSKDDAWREYGYTF
v_gene: TRBV21-1
d_gene: NA
j_gene: TRBJ1-2
abundance: NA

CDR3nt: TGTGCCAGCAGCTTAGGATCGGGCGAGCAGTACTTC
CDR3aa: CASSLGSGEQYF
v_gene: TRBV11-2
d_gene: NA
j_gene: TRBJ2-7
abundance: NA

CDR3nt: TGTGCCAGCAGTTTATCTACCAGGGCCGAGCAGTACTTC
CDR3aa: CASSLSTRAEQYF
v_gene: TRBV27
d_gene: NA
j_gene: TRBJ2-7
abundance: NA